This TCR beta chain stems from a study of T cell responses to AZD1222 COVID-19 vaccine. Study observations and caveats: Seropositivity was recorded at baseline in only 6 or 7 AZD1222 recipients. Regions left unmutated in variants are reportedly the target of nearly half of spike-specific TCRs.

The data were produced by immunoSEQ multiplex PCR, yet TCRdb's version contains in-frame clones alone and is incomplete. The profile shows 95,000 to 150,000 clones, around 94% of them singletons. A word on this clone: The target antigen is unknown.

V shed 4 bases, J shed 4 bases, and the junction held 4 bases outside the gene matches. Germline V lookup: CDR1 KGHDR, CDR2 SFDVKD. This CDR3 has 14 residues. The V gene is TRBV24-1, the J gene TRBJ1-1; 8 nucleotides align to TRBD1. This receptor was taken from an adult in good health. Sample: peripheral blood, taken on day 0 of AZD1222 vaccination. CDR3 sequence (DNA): TGTGCCACCAGTGAATCAGGGGGCCTCACTGAAGCTTTCTTT. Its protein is CATSESGGLTEAFF.